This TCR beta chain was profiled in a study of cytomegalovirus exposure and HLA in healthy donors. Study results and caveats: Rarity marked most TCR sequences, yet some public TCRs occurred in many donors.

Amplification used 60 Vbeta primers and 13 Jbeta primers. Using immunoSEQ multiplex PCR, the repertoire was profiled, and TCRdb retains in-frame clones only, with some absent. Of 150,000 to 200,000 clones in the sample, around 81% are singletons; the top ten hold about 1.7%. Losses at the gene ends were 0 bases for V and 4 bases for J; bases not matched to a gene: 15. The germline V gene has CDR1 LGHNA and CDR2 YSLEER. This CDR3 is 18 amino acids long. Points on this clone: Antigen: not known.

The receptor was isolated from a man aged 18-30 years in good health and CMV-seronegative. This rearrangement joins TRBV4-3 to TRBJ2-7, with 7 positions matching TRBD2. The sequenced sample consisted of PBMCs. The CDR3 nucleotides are TGCGCCAGCAGCCAAGACTCCCGACGGGCGGGGGAGTGGTACGAGCAGTACTTC. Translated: CASSQDSRRAGEWYEQYF.